One and the same sample provided the 3 T cell receptor beta chains below, sequenced in a study of blood T cell repertoires in COVID-19. Clones were read by immunoSEQ multiplex PCR, and TCRdb kept only the in-frame ones, dropping some. Of more than 20,000 clones listed, roughly 80% are singletons. Sequencing was done on a sample of peripheral blood. Receptor source: a man aged 50-60 years with active or convalescent COVID-19.

The rearrangement joins TRBV2 to TRBJ2-3; the match to TRBD2 covers 7 bases. The CDR3 runs to 18 residues. CDR1 SNHLY and CDR2 FYNNEI come from the germline V gene. Trimming at V came to 5 bases and at J to 0 bases, leaving 14 bases not matched to a gene. The CDR3, as DNA: TGTGCCAGCAGTTTAGTGGCTAGCGGACTTTCTAGCACAGATACGCAGTATTTT. Its translation is CASSLVASGLSSTDTQYF.

This clone was seen more than once but under ten times. The genes are TRBV6-2 or TRBV6-3 and TRBJ2-1; D may be TRBD2 (6 bases). From germline, CDR1 is MNHEY and CDR2 SVGEGT. The CDR3 extends over 14 amino acids. V dropped 2 bases and J dropped 8 bases, with 13 bases sitting between them. The CDR3 DNA is TGTGCCAGCAGTTACGGAGGGCCTGGGTATGAGCAGTTCTTC. It yields the protein CASSYGGPGYEQFF.

The rearrangement joins TRBV18 to TRBJ1-5, with D possibly matching TRBD1 (5 bases). The germline V gene has CDR1 KGHSH and CDR2 LQKENI. V was trimmed by 3 bases and J by 5 bases, leaving 11 bases between them. The CDR3 sequence is 14 residues long. The CDR3 spells CASSPLGGDQPQHF. The CDR3 bases are TGTGCCAGCTCACCCCTTGGAGGGGATCAGCCCCAGCATTTT.